The source of this T cell receptor beta chain is a study of CD8+CD57+ T cells in acquired aplastic anemia listed by TCRdb under 2018. Context from the whole study: On average, sorted CD4+ and CD8+ cells yielded roughly 3.4 ug of extracted DNA, with a range of about 0.19 to 30 ug. A CD8+CD57+ expansion meant a frequency higher than the mean frequency seen in healthy subjects. Broad study findings and their caveats: Roughly 30 CD8+ CDR3 sequences were found to be shared between patients and controls, but these sequences appeared to be highly expressed in patients and within the immunodominant clones of the patients. Patients and healthy controls showed no significant difference in CD8+ Simpson's diversity (P=0.060).

TCR beta VDJ combination and CDR3 sequence profiling used genomic DNA as the template. An Illumina HiSeq 2000 was used for TCR repertoire sequencing. Per the source publication's procedure: Repertoire assessment relied on Simpson's diversity index, CDR3 size and DJ length profiles, and TRBV/TRBJ rearrangement plots. Whichever DNA sequence was most abundant in the deep sequencing data was defined as the immunodominant clone. CDR3 amino acid sequences were screened for sharing across subjects and were compared with published repertoires and the VDJdb database. TCRdb redid the processing of the public reads, applying fastp at Q25 and MiXCR, and retained in-frame beta chains. Rows with a matching CDR3 protein are joined into one entry that keeps the most common DNA and genes. None of the V and J calls come from the authors' own analysis; TCRdb made them. This sample lists over 150,000 distinct CDR3 sequences; about 70% were detected once. Around 45% of the sample is in the top ten clones.

This clonotype was counted between two and nine times. What this receptor recognizes is not known. No much larger clone exists at a distance of one base, and base qualities are not known. The CDR3 numbers 13 residues from cysteine through phenylalanine. Only the CDR3 DNA is retained, 39 bases long and in frame from the first base. Reading the germline V gene (reference sequence) gives CDR1 SEHNR and CDR2 FQNEAQ. The germline ends are 13 bases apart after V is trimmed by 4 bases and J by 9 bases. The patients picked for sequencing were ones in whom flow cytometry had shown an expansion of CD8+CD57+ cells. Severe acquired aplastic anemia was diagnosed in all patients according to International Study of Aplastic Anemia and Agranulocytosis and Camitta criteria. No patient had received any therapy when blood was sampled. The study deep-sequenced TCR repertoires of sorted CD4+ and CD8+ blood T cells from severe aplastic anemia patients and healthy subjects. In the USA, patient enrollment took place under clinicaltrials.gov protocols 00001620, 01623167, 00001397, 00071045, 00081523 and 00961064. Ficoll-Paque density gradient centrifugation was used to isolate peripheral blood mononuclear cells. CD4+ and CD8+ T cells were sorted by FACS or magnetic beads before DNA extraction.

The chain is made from TRBV7-9 and TRBJ2-1; 5 matching bases give a weak D call of TRBD2. Sequenced sample: sorted CD4+, CD8+, or CD8+CD57+ T cells (not recorded which) from PBMCs. This TCR was recovered from a human donor with aplastic anemia. The nucleotide sequence reads TGTGCCAGCAGCTATGTGGGAGTAGGTGAGCAGTTCTTC. It is translated as CASSYVGVGEQFF.